This T cell receptor beta chain originates from a study of HIV-infected patients and healthy controls. Notes on the study in general: HIV-associated CDR3 frequencies dropped significantly during therapy; CMV-associated ones, mostly rising, changed nonsignificantly. Healthy controls carried many MAIT alpha-chain CDR3s, while HIV+ repertoires had few. With just sixteen HIV-infected individuals processed, the findings' generality was considered strongly limited.

This clonotype has a count of ten or more. Its antigen is unidentified. cDNA was made from approximately 0.55 ug RNA using alpha and beta constant primers. Alpha and beta chain libraries were made separately by chain-specific third strand synthesis with multiplexing indices. Each cDNA molecule was barcoded, and a single primer pair amplified each chain. Using its own MiXCR run on the 5' RACE reads, TCRdb lists one record per CDR3 protein. There are around 18,000 distinct CDR3 sequences in the sample; over 9% occur only once, and about 3.1% lies in the top ten. This CDR3 contains 13 residues. Deletions cut 6 bases from V and 3 bases from J, with 10 bases between. In germline, CDR1 is MNHEY, CDR2 SVGAGI. The repertoire came from unfractionated whole blood and reflected all unsorted peripheral T cells.

Sequences were obtained from blood. This receptor was taken from an adult in good health. The gene calls are TRBV6-5 and TRBJ2-3, with D hard to call. For the CDR3, the DNA is TGTGCCAGCAGCCTTCCCGCGACAGATACGCAGTATTTT. This encodes CASSLPATDTQYF.